These T cell receptor beta chains were read from a single sample in a study of T cell responses to AZD1222 COVID-19 vaccine. Profiled with immunoSEQ multiplex PCR; TCRdb holds only in-frame clones, not every one. The sample carries over 150,000 clones, about nine tenths recorded once. Source: peripheral blood, taken on day 0 of AZD1222 vaccination. Every receptor here comes from an adult in good health. Both conserved end residues are part of each CDR3. Fields, in order: CDR3 length, J gene, clone size, D gene, V gene, CDR3 protein, CDR3 DNA. A D gene is named only where the DNA matches it firmly. Size is omitted from some rows. Given values are once, few, many or a class for expanded clones.

13 | TRBJ2-7 | . | . | TRBV6-2/TRBV6-3 | CASSYQAYSEQYF | TGTGCCAGCAGTTACCAGGCCTACTCCGAGCAGTACTTC
15 | TRBJ2-7 | . | . | TRBV27 | CASSTTRRQTYEQYF | TGTGCCAGCAGTACCACTAGGCGGCAGACCTACGAGCAGTACTTC
15 | TRBJ2-5 | . | TRBD2 | TRBV7-3 | CASSSIAGGGETQYF | TGTGCCAGCAGCTCCATAGCGGGAGGGGGGGAGACCCAGTACTTC
14 | TRBJ2-5 | . | TRBD1 | TRBV25-1 | CASSESDRKETQYF | TGTGCCAGCAGTGAATCGGACAGGAAAGAGACCCAGTACTTC
12 | TRBJ1-4 | . | . | TRBV2 | CASSERGNRLFF | TGTGCCAGCAGTGAACGAGGGAATAGACTGTTTTTT
14 | TRBJ2-1 | . | TRBD2 | TRBV19 | CASRGLAGPREQFF | TGTGCCAGTAGAGGACTAGCGGGACCCCGCGAGCAGTTCTTC
15 | TRBJ2-2 | . | TRBD1 | TRBV6-1 | CASSEEGQGAGELFF | TGTGCCAGCAGTGAAGAGGGACAGGGGGCCGGGGAGCTGTTTTTT
15 | TRBJ1-1 | . | TRBD1 | TRBV5-1 | CASSLVGTGAGEAFF | TGCGCCAGCAGCTTGGTAGGGACAGGGGCCGGTGAAGCTTTCTTT
15 | TRBJ1-2 | . | . | TRBV4-3 | CASSQDVGLGYGYTF | TGCGCCAGCAGCCAAGATGTGGGTCTTGGGTATGGCTACACCTTC
15 | TRBJ1-4 | . | . | TRBV7-8 | CASSRAKGFTEKLFF | TGTGCCAGCAGCCGAGCTAAGGGGTTTACTGAAAAACTGTTTTTT
12 | TRBJ2-7 | . | . | TRBV25-1 | CASSGARDEQYF | TGTGCCAGCAGTGGGGCGAGGGACGAGCAGTACTTC
15 | TRBJ2-3 | few | . | TRBV18 | CASSPPGFGTDTQYF | TGTGCCAGCTCACCACCCGGTTTCGGCACAGATACGCAGTATTTT
11 | TRBJ1-3 | . | . | TRBV29-1 | CSVFSGNTIYF | TGCAGCGTTTTCTCTGGAAACACCATATATTTT
10 | TRBJ1-1 | . | . | TRBV28 | CASRAVEAFF | TGTGCCAGCAGGGCAGTTGAAGCTTTCTTT
13 | TRBJ1-2 | . | TRBD1 | TRBV9 | CASSGTGVRGYTF | TGTGCCAGCAGCGGTACAGGGGTTCGGGGCTACACCTTC
15 | TRBJ1-6 | . | . | TRBV28 | CASSWGLRNNSPLHF | TGTGCCAGCAGTTGGGGACTGCGGAATAATTCACCCCTCCACTTT
15 | TRBJ1-1 | few | . | TRBV2 | CASSVGNPMNTEAFF | TGTGCCAGCAGCGTGGGCAATCCCATGAACACTGAAGCTTTCTTT
13 | TRBJ2-7 | once | . | TRBV6-5 | CASWAAWRYEQYF | TGTGCCAGCTGGGCAGCATGGCGTTACGAGCAGTACTTC
15 | TRBJ1-1 | . | TRBD1 | TRBV12-5 | CASGSGTGLRTEAFF | TGTGCTAGTGGGTCCGGGACAGGGCTACGCACTGAAGCTTTCTTT
11 | TRBJ2-5 | . | . | TRBV28 | CASGGFRPQYF | TGTGCCAGCGGGGGGTTTCGCCCTCAGTACTTC
15 | TRBJ1-4 | once | . | TRBV18 | CASSPPSDRNEKLFF | TGTGCCAGCTCACCACCCTCGGACAGAAATGAAAAACTGTTTTTT
14 | TRBJ2-2 | . | . | TRBV30 | CAWSEGRVPGELFF | TGTGCCTGGAGTGAGGGCCGGGTACCCGGGGAGCTGTTTTTT
14 | TRBJ2-3 | . | . | TRBV3-1/TRBV3-2 | CASTSGGGTDTQYF | TGTGCCAGCACCTCGGGGGGCGGCACAGATACGCAGTATTTT
14 | TRBJ1-2 | . | TRBD1 | TRBV6-5 | CASSRLLGQYGYTF | TGTGCCAGCAGCCGTCTATTGGGACAGTATGGCTACACCTTC
14 | TRBJ1-5 | . | . | TRBV11-2 | CASSSTGRNQPQHF | TGTGCCAGCAGCTCCACAGGGAGGAATCAGCCCCAGCATTTT
12 | TRBJ1-1 | once | . | TRBV7-2 | CASSPAHREAFF | TGTGCCAGCAGCCCGGCCCACAGGGAAGCTTTCTTT
16 | TRBJ1-6 | . | TRBD1 | TRBV6-1 | CASSGDRSSYNSPLHF | TGTGCCAGCAGTGGGGACAGGAGCTCCTATAATTCACCCCTCCACTTT
12 | TRBJ2-3 | . | . | TRBV11-2 | CASSLARDTQYF | TGTGCCAGCAGCTTAGCCAGGGATACGCAGTATTTT
14 | TRBJ2-4 | . | . | TRBV7-9 | CASSLTGGNNIQYF | TGTGCCAGCAGCTTAACCGGGGGTAACAACATTCAGTACTTC
14 | TRBJ2-7 | . | . | TRBV18 | CASSSQGPPYEQYF | TGTGCCAGCTCATCCCAGGGTCCCCCCTACGAGCAGTACTTC
15 | TRBJ1-4 | . | . | TRBV9 | CASSVGGTANEKLFF | TGTGCCAGCAGCGTAGGTGGGACGGCGAATGAAAAACTGTTTTTT
11 | TRBJ1-4 | . | . | TRBV30 | CAWAGPEKLFF | TGTGCCTGGGCCGGACCGGAAAAACTGTTTTTT
13 | TRBJ2-5 | . | TRBD2 | TRBV30 | CAWSQREGGTQYF | TGTGCCTGGAGTCAGCGGGAGGGTGGTACCCAGTACTTC
15 | TRBJ1-2 | . | TRBD1 | TRBV6-1 | CASSETGQGTHGYTF | TGTGCCAGCAGTGAAACGGGACAGGGTACCCATGGCTACACCTTC
15 | TRBJ2-1 | . | . | TRBV28 | CASSPDQRSYNEQFF | TGTGCCAGCAGTCCCGATCAGCGGAGCTACAATGAGCAGTTCTTC
14 | TRBJ1-3 | . | . | TRBV9 | CASSVAASGNTIYF | TGTGCCAGCAGCGTCGCAGCCTCTGGAAACACCATATATTTT
15 | TRBJ2-5 | . | TRBD2 | TRBV4-3 | CASSQQGLAEETQYF | TGCGCCAGCAGCCAGCAGGGACTAGCAGAAGAGACCCAGTACTTC
15 | TRBJ2-5 | . | . | TRBV30 | CAWKGLGLGQETQYF | TGTGCCTGGAAAGGTTTAGGATTAGGTCAAGAGACCCAGTACTTC
15 | TRBJ1-4 | . | TRBD1 | TRBV30 | CAWSGQGLSNEKLFF | TGTGCCTGGAGTGGACAGGGGCTGAGTAATGAAAAACTGTTTTTT
15 | TRBJ1-3 | . | . | TRBV5-4 | CASSFGQSELNTIYF | TGTGCCAGCAGCTTCGGGCAGAGCGAGCTAAACACCATATATTTT
15 | TRBJ1-2 | once | . | TRBV7-5 | CARSLTSFPGYGYTF | TGTGCCAGAAGCTTAACCTCTTTTCCGGGGTATGGCTACACCTTC
14 | TRBJ2-1 | . | . | TRBV6-1 | CASSDGAYYNEQFF | TGTGCCAGCAGTGACGGGGCTTATTACAATGAGCAGTTCTTC
14 | TRBJ1-1 | . | TRBD1 | TRBV30 | CAWNTGAANTEAFF | TGTGCCTGGAATACAGGGGCCGCGAACACTGAAGCTTTCTTT
14 | TRBJ1-6 | once | . | TRBV6-6 | CASSYWQGDSPLHF | TGTGCCAGCAGTTATTGGCAGGGTGATTCACCCCTCCACTTT
13 | TRBJ2-3 | . | . | TRBV5-6 | CASTPESTDTQYF | TGTGCCAGCACCCCGGAGAGCACAGATACGCAGTATTTT
15 | TRBJ1-2 | . | TRBD1 | TRBV6-6 | CASSHDRGRELGYTF | TGTGCCAGCAGTCACGACAGGGGGCGCGAATTGGGCTACACCTTC
15 | TRBJ1-1 | . | . | TRBV24-1 | CATRRHPGRNTEAFF | TGTGCCACCAGGAGACACCCGGGGCGTAACACTGAAGCTTTCTTT
15 | TRBJ1-2 | . | . | TRBV6-5 | CASSYSRTGNYGYTF | TGTGCCAGCAGTTACTCAAGGACGGGGAACTATGGCTACACCTTC